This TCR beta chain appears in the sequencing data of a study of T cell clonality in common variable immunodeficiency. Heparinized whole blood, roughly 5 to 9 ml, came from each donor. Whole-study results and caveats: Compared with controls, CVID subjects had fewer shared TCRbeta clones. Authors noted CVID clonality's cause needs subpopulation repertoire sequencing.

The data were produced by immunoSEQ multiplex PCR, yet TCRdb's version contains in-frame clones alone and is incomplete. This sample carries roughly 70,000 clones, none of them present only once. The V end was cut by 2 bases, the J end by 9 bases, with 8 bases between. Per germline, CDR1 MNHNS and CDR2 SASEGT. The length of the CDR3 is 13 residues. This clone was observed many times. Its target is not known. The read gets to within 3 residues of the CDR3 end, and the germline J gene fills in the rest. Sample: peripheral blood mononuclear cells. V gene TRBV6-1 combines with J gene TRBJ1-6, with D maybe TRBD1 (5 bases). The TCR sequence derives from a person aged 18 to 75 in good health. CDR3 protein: CASSERGRSPLHF. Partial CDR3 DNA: TGTGCCAGCAGTGAAAGGGGTCGTTCACCC.